This T cell receptor (beta chain) was sequenced for a study of shared clonotypes between healthy human individuals. Turning to the study itself: Per-donor plates numbered three CD4 naive, three CD4 memory, two CD8 naive and one CD8 memory. Findings of the study overall: About 5% of naive CD4 clonotypes were shared across a few donors.

The study enrolled healthy HIV-negative adults without recent acute infections or vaccinations as donors. Original processing notes: As immunoSEQ supplied junction-only sequences (without quality scores), filtering differed. Profiled with immunoSEQ multiplex PCR; TCRdb holds only in-frame clones, not every one. D and trimming were read from the DNA, whereas the V and J calls and clone size are those reported in that table. The sample carries approximately 2,000,000 clones, roughly 90% recorded once. A word on this clone: What it binds is unknown.

The V gene's germline CDR1 is KGHSH and CDR2 LQKENI. The CDR3 runs 15 residues. V shed 6 bases and J 2 bases; nucleotides not matched to a gene: 9. The sequenced sample was naive CD4+ T cells from PBMCs. Sample subset: CD45RA+ positively selected. The rearrangement links TRBV18 to TRBJ2-7; TRBD2 matches at 8 bases. The source of this sequence is a man aged 18 to 35 in good health. Some clones in this sample may be carry-over from other donors' samples. This chain's CDR3 is CASSPLSSGTYEQYF. The CDR3 coding sequence is TGTGCCAGCTCTCCCCTGAGTAGCGGGACCTACGAGCAGTACTTC.